The 19 T cell receptor beta chains below all came from one sample that was sequenced in a study of graft-versus-host responses after intestinal transplantation. Produced via immunoSEQ multiplex PCR; TCRdb's table is partial and in-frame only. The sample includes over 55,000 clones, approximately 84% of them seen just once. No antigen has been assigned to these receptors. The sample in question was unstimulated CD4+ T cells sorted from spleen or lymph node cells, obtained before transplant. These receptors originate from a human donor who was the organ donor for an intestinal transplant.

The V and J genes are TRBV5-1 and TRBJ2-2, with 7 bases that match TRBD1. V was pared by 1 base and J by 0 bases, with 12 bases of the junction left unmatched. This CDR3 contains 19 residues. In germline, CDR1 is SGHRS, CDR2 YFSETQ. In DNA, the CDR3 is TGCGCCAGCAGCTTGCTCAACCTACAGGGGCTGGCGAACACCGGGGAGCTGTTTTTT. This gives the protein CASSLLNLQGLANTGELFF.

V and J are TRBV5-1 and TRBJ2-1; D not certain. Germline V gives CDR1 SGHRS, CDR2 YFSETQ. The CDR3 loop spans 14 amino acids. Trimming left V 1 base short and J 5 bases short, with 10 bases between. In DNA, the CDR3 is TGCGCCAGCAGCTTGCGGTCAGGCAACAATGAGCAGTTCTTC. It yields the protein CASSLRSGNNEQFF.

This clone was counted a single time. The chain uses TRBV7-9 and TRBJ2-5; D unresolved. Germline lookup yields CDR1 SEHNR and CDR2 FQNEAQ (reference sequence). The CDR3 has 11 residues. Trimming left V 4 bases short and J 5 bases short, with 5 bases between. This CDR3 is CASSYSETQYF. The CDR3 DNA sequence: TGTGCCAGCAGCTACTCGGAGACCCAGTACTTC.

This clone has just a few counts. The rearrangement links TRBV5-4 to TRBJ1-3, with TRBD1 matching over 7 bases. From germline, CDR1 is SGHNT and CDR2 YYREEE (reference sequence). The trim removed 5 bases at V and 0 bases at J, leaving 5 bases unmatched. This CDR3 is built from 15 residues. CDR3 sequence: CASRPGQDSGNTIYF. In nucleotides, the CDR3 is TGTGCCAGCAGACCCGGACAGGACTCTGGAAACACCATATATTTT.

The J gene is TRBJ2-5, the V gene TRBV4-1; TRBD1 agrees at 10 bases. There are 17 residues in the CDR3. The V and J ends lost 0 bases and 1 base, in that order; junction bases with no gene match: 5. Germline assignment: CDR1 MGHRA and CDR2 YSYEKL. The CDR3, as DNA: TGCGCCAGCAGCCAAGATAGGACAGGGGGAGTCCAAGAGACCCAGTACTTC. Its protein is CASSQDRTGGVQETQYF.

The V call is TRBV28, the J call TRBJ2-3; 7 bases line up with TRBD2. CDR1 MDHEN and CDR2 SYDVKM come from the germline V gene. This CDR3 spans 15 amino acids. The junction had 7 bases not matched to a gene; V was cut back by 6 bases and J by 1 base. As DNA, the CDR3 is TGTGCCAGCAGCTCCAAGCGGGGAGGCACAGATACGCAGTATTTT. This gives the protein CASSSKRGGTDTQYF.

This chain joins TRBV2 and TRBJ1-3, with no clear D. This CDR3 has 16 amino acids. From germline, CDR1 is SNHLY and CDR2 FYNNEI. Trimming removed 1 base at V and 4 bases at J, with 14 bases between. The CDR3 protein is CASSEGHRPGGNTIYF. CDR3 sequence (DNA): TGTGCCAGCAGTGAAGGACATCGGCCGGGAGGAAACACCATATATTTT.

The gene calls are TRBV9 and TRBJ2-5; 9 bases are shared with TRBD1. V lost 3 bases to trimming and J lost 5 bases; unmatched junction nucleotides: 11. CDR3 length: 16 amino acids. The germline gives CDR1 SGDLS, CDR2 YYNGEE. Written as DNA, the CDR3 is TGTGCCAGCAGCGCCCGCGGGACAGGGATAGGGGAGACCCAGTACTTC. This gives the protein CASSARGTGIGETQYF.

The rearrangement joins TRBV14 to TRBJ2-1; possible D gene TRBD2, 5 bases. CDR1 and CDR2 (germline): SGHDN, FVKESK. The CDR3 is 14 residues long. Trimming took off 0 bases at V and 6 bases at J, with 9 bases between the two ends. In DNA form, the CDR3 reads TGTGCCAGCAGCCAAGATCGAGGGAGCAATGAGCAGTTCTTC. It yields the protein CASSQDRGSNEQFF.

This clone was counted a single time. This chain links TRBV6-1 with TRBJ1-2; TRBD1 matches 10 bases. V trimming: 5 bases; J trimming: 8 bases; junction bases outside the gene matches: 5. Germline V gene lookup returns CDR1 MNHNS and CDR2 SASEGT. This CDR3 is built from 13 residues. CDR3 in DNA: TGTGCCAGCAGTCCGACAGGGGGCGAAGGCTACACCTTC. Translated, it gives CASSPTGGEGYTF.

The chain recombines TRBV9 with TRBJ2-2; TRBD1 matches 8 bases. CDR1 and CDR2 (germline): SGDLS, YYNGEE. V was pared by 3 bases and J by 0 bases, with 1 base of the junction left unmatched. The length of the CDR3 is 15 residues. The CDR3 loop reads CASSDRGANTGELFF. The CDR3 region has the DNA TGTGCCAGCAGCGACAGGGGGGCGAACACCGGGGAGCTGTTTTTT.

The chain uses TRBV6-6 and TRBJ2-7; TRBD1 agrees at 8 bases. The trim removed 8 bases at V and 2 bases at J, leaving 8 bases unmatched. The CDR3 is made up of 14 amino acids. Germline V gene data show CDR1 as MNHNY and CDR2 as SVGAGI (reference sequence). The CDR3 loop reads CASSRTGQTYEQYV. The CDR3 nucleotides are TGTGCCAGCTCCAGGACAGGGCAGACCTACGAGCAGTACGTC.

This chain joins TRBV7-9 and TRBJ1-2, with a possible D match to TRBD1 (5 bases). The CDR3 is 17 amino acids. Trimming shortened V by 0 bases and J by 2 bases, and 16 bases separated the two germline ends. From germline, CDR1 is SEHNR and CDR2 FQNEAQ (reference sequence). The CDR3 sequence: CASSLAGGAKGNYGYTF. The CDR3, as DNA: TGTGCCAGCAGCTTAGCCGGAGGGGCCAAGGGGAACTATGGCTACACCTTC.

The V gene is TRBV5-4, the J gene TRBJ2-5, with D possibly matching TRBD1 (7 bases). Trimming left V 2 bases short and J 4 bases short, with 18 bases between. There are 16 residues in the CDR3. The germline gives CDR1 SGHNT, CDR2 YYREEE (reference sequence). The CDR3 spells CASSFRQGGVRETQYF. The CDR3 DNA sequence: TGTGCCAGCAGCTTCCGACAGGGCGGGGTACGAGAGACCCAGTACTTC.

V gene TRBV30 combines with J gene TRBJ1-1; maybe TRBD1 (5 bases). Trimming left V 5 bases short and J 10 bases short, with 20 bases between. The CDR3 contains 13 residues. In germline, CDR1 is GTSNPN, CDR2 SVGIG (reference sequence). The CDR3 DNA reads TGTGCCTGGTACAGGATACCCGATTATGTAGCTTTCTTT. Translated, it gives CAWYRIPDYVAFF.

This clone showed up just once. This chain connects TRBV5-1 to TRBJ1-4; D is perhaps TRBD1 (5 bases). Germline V gives CDR1 SGHRS, CDR2 YFSETQ. This CDR3 comprises 17 residues. Trimming shortened V by 0 bases and J by 2 bases, and 14 bases separated the two germline ends. CDR3 bases: TGCGCCAGCAGCTTGGCCCTAACAGGCTTCACTAATGAAAAACTGTTTTTT. Translation: CASSLALTGFTNEKLFF.

The CDR3 bases are TGTGCCAGCAGCTTGAGGTTTCCGGGTGCAACTAATGAAAAACTGTTTTTT. This codes for CASSLRFPGATNEKLFF. The rearrangement uses TRBV5-8 and TRBJ1-4; D uncertain. Trimming removed 1 base from V and 0 bases from J, with 13 bases in between. The germline gives CDR1 SGHTS, CDR2 YDEGEE. The CDR3 has 17 residues.

V is TRBV5-3 and J is TRBJ2-1, with D perhaps TRBD1 (7 bases). TRBV5-3 is reported as an ORF; its role is uncertain. Trimming shortened V by 0 bases and J by 8 bases, and 12 bases separated the two germline ends. This CDR3 contains 14 residues. In nucleotides, the CDR3 is TGTGCCAGAAGCTTGGGACAGGGAGGCTATGAGCAGTTCTTC. Translated: CARSLGQGGYEQFF.

Here the CDR3 reads CASSATGDNSPLHF. The DNA for the CDR3 is TGTGCCAGCAGCGCGACAGGGGATAATTCACCCCTCCACTTT. The rearrangement joins TRBV7-2 to TRBJ1-6; 8 nucleotides align to TRBD1. CDR1 and CDR2 from the germline V gene are SGHTA and FQGNSA. The V segment lost 5 bases and the J segment 5 bases; nucleotides outside the gene matches: 2. This CDR3 has 14 amino acids.